This TCR beta chain was profiled in a study of cytomegalovirus exposure and HLA in healthy donors. Study-wide points: The tendency of first-cohort TCR clusters to co-occur in the 100 to 150 validation repertoires was identified by a subsequent analysis.

The donors were members of the validation cohort comprising over 90 subjects, separate from the approximately 670-subject first cohort. About this clone: The antigen is not known.

Using immunoSEQ multiplex PCR, the repertoire was profiled, and TCRdb retains in-frame clones only, with some absent. The profile covers approximately 62,000 clones, with 92% appearing a single time and about 1.2% taken by the ten largest. The CDR3 has 14 amino acids. Germline V CDR1 and CDR2: LNHDA, SQIVND (reference sequence). Unmatched junction bases numbered 5, after V lost 6 bases and J lost 5 bases. The sequence was obtained from a woman younger than 30 in good health and CMV-seronegative. Input material: PBMCs. The chain combines TRBV19 with TRBJ2-2; 8 bases are a match to TRBD1. CDR3 residues: CASSSDRVTGELFF. The CDR3 coding sequence is TGTGCCAGTAGCTCGGACAGGGTGACCGGGGAGCTGTTTTTT.